The 9 T cell receptor beta chains below come from one sample, sequenced in a study of Graves' ophthalmopathy and Graves' hyperthyroidism. Amplification from RNA transcripts yielded the TCR beta CDR3 regions. A first-round RT-PCR used HTBI primers, followed by a second-round multiplex PCR. TCRdb ran MiXCR on the multiplex PCR reads and lists one entry per CDR3 protein. The sample lists 600,000 to 950,000 distinct CDR3 sequences; around 40% were seen once. Material for sequencing was peripheral blood. These TCRs come from an adult man with Graves' ophthalmopathy.

The table lists this clonotype with a few counts. This chain links TRBV19 with TRBJ2-7, with 12 bases identical to TRBD1. The germline V gene encodes CDR1 LNHDA and CDR2 SQIVND (reference sequence). With V trimmed by 10 bases and J by 7 bases, 11 bases remained unmatched. The CDR3 is 14 amino acids. In DNA, the CDR3 is TGTGCCACCTCCCCCGGGACAGGGGGCTGGGAGCAGTACTTC. Its protein is CATSPGTGGWEQYF.

This clonotype was found many times. The CDR3 DNA is TGCAGTGCTAGAGAGGCAGAGTACCAAGAGACCCAGTACTTC. Amino acid sequence: CSAREAEYQETQYF. V usage is TRBV20-1 and J usage is TRBJ2-5, with unresolved D. This CDR3 has 14 amino acids. The V gene lost 0 bases and the J gene lost 0 bases, with 8 bases spanning the gap. The germline V gene encodes CDR1 DFQATT and CDR2 SNEGSKA (reference sequence).

This clonotype was observed at least ten times. The V and J genes are TRBV19 and TRBJ1-6, with a possible D match to TRBD1 (5 bases). This CDR3 is built from 15 residues. The germline V gene encodes CDR1 LNHDA and CDR2 SQIVND (reference sequence). Trimming cost V 7 bases and J 10 bases, with 20 bases left between them. CDR3 DNA sequence: TGTGCCAGTAAAATAAGTAGGGGATCAGTCTCACCCCTCCACTTT. Translating gives CASKISRGSVSPLHF.

The chain's CDR3 is CAIRRDRAATNEKLFF. The CDR3 DNA reads TGTGCCATCAGACGGGACAGGGCAGCAACTAATGAAAAACTGTTTTTT. This rearrangement joins TRBV10-3 to TRBJ1-4, with 9 bases fitting TRBD1. J gave up 0 bases and V 6 bases, and 5 bases lay outside the gene matches. The CDR3 covers 16 residues. Germline V gene lookup returns CDR1 ENHRY and CDR2 SYGVKD.

V usage is TRBV25-1 and J usage is TRBJ2-5; TRBD1 matches 9 bases. From germline, CDR1 is MGHDK and CDR2 SYGVNS. J lost 5 bases, V lost 2 bases, and 3 bases had no gene match. The CDR3 has 14 residues. CDR3: CASSETGGAETQYF. For the CDR3, the DNA is TGTGCCAGCAGTGAAACAGGGGGCGCGGAGACCCAGTACTTC.

The rearrangement joins TRBV19 to TRBJ2-7, with 7 bases matching TRBD1. V lost 6 bases and J lost 2; bases outside the gene matches: 10. This CDR3 has 15 amino acids. CDR1 and CDR2 (germline): LNHDA, SQIVND (reference sequence). CDR3 bases: TGTGCCAGTAGAGTTCTACAGGGGACCACCTACGAGCAGTACTTC. Amino acids: CASRVLQGTTYEQYF. Together with reference TRBV19 and TRBJ2-7, the CDR3 gives the full variable domain: DGGITQSPKYLFRKEGQNVTLSCEQNLNHDAMYWYRQDPGQGLRLIYYSQIVNDFQKGDIAEGYSVSREKKESFPLTVTSAQKNPTAFYLCASRVLQGTTYEQYFGPGTRLTVT.

In its sample, this clonotype was seen many times. The chain employs TRBV10-2 and TRBJ1-5; D uncertain. The germline CDR1 and CDR2 sequences are WSHSY and SAAADI. This CDR3 has 15 amino acids. Trimming cost V 0 bases and J 3 bases, with 9 bases left between them. This CDR3 is CASSESWAPNQPQHF. CDR3 DNA sequence: TGCGCCAGCAGTGAGTCGTGGGCCCCCAATCAGCCCCAGCATTTT.

As regards this clonotype: A single base separates this from a much larger clone, so it may be a read error. Because it lacks the conserved phenylalanine or tryptophan at the end, this CDR3 is likely a read error. The gene calls are TRBV6-6 and TRBJ1-2, with TRBD1 identical over 7 bases. The junction had 7 bases not matched to a gene; V was cut back by 6 bases and J by 6 bases. Germline CDR1 reads MNHNY; CDR2 reads SVGAGI (reference sequence). The CDR3 is 13 amino acids. The CDR3 sequence is CASRLRGQNGYTL. The DNA for the CDR3 is TGTGCCAGCAGACTAAGGGGGCAAAATGGCTACACCCTC.

This clonotype was observed at least ten times. The chain is built from TRBV25-1 and TRBJ1-2; tentative D call: TRBD1 (6 bases). The CDR3 totals 12 residues. V dropped 11 bases and J dropped 5 bases, with 15 bases sitting between them. Germline-derived CDR1 and CDR2 are MGHDK and SYGVNS. CDR3 bases: TGTGCCGCCCAACAGGGAAATTATGGCTACACCTTC. Translation gives CAAQQGNYGYTF.